This TCR beta chain was identified during a study of cytomegalovirus exposure and HLA in healthy donors. The CDR3 totals 14 residues. Looked up from germline, CDR1 is LNHDA and CDR2 is SQIVND (reference sequence). The V end lost 1 base, the J end lost 8 bases, and 11 bases lay between the germline ends. With 60 Vbeta and 13 Jbeta primers, the PCR was carried out. Per the authors' pipeline: Approximately 11 million of 80 million to 85 million unique TCR beta chains were shared, per a later count. Clones were read by immunoSEQ multiplex PCR, and TCRdb kept only the in-frame ones, dropping some. The D gene and trimming were derived from the DNA, and the V and J assignments and clone size from that table. The sample has about 130,000 clones, about 8.5% seen once. Overall study findings and caveats: The productive fraction for most TCR beta V segments was about 90% or about 30% in an earlier analysis. Researchers catalogued approximately 170 TCR beta chains as cytomegalovirus-associated.

A remark on this clone: Its specificity is unknown.

The specimen was PBMCs. This chain links TRBV19 with TRBJ1-4; D is undetermined. This TCR was recovered from a man aged 40-49 years in good health and CMV-seronegative. The CDR3 coding sequence is TGTGCCAGTAGTATAGTGGACTTGGAGGAAAAACTGTTTTTT. It is translated as CASSIVDLEEKLFF.